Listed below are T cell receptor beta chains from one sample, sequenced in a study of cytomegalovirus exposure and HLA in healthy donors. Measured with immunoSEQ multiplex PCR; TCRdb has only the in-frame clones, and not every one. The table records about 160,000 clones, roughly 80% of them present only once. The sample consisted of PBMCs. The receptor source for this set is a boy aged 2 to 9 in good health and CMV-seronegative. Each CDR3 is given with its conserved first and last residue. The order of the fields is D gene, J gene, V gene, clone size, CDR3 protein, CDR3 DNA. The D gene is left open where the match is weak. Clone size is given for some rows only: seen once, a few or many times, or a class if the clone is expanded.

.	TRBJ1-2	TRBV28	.	CASSPRQPHYGYTF	TGTGCCAGCAGTCCCCGACAGCCACACTATGGCTACACCTTC
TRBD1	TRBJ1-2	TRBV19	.	CASSIPTGGFYGYTF	TGTGCCAGTAGTATTCCAACAGGGGGCTTCTATGGCTACACCTTC
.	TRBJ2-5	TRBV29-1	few	CSVEKGETQYF	TGCAGCGTTGAGAAGGGGGAGACCCAGTACTTC
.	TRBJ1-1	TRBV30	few	CAWRRGRDTEAFF	TGTGCCTGGAGAAGAGGGAGGGACACTGAAGCTTTCTTT
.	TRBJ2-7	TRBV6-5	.	CASRLLGSGMGEQYF	TGTGCCAGCAGGTTGCTAGGTTCGGGGATGGGCGAGCAGTACTTC
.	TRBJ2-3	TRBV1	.	CTSSQDHTGLSTDTQYF	TGCACCAGCAGCCAAGATCACACGGGTCTTAGCACAGATACGCAGTATTTT
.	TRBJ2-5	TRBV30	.	CAWSVSGGWETQYF	TGTGCCTGGAGTGTATCTGGGGGCTGGGAGACCCAGTACTTC
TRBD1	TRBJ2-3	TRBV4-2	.	CASSPGQGAYTQYF	TGTGCCAGCAGCCCGGGACAGGGTGCTTATACGCAGTATTTT
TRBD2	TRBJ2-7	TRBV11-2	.	CASSPSVGQGGYEQYF	TGTGCCAGCAGCCCATCCGTTGGCCAGGGAGGGTACGAGCAGTACTTC
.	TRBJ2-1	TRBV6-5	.	CASSRIEMDNEQFF	TGTGCCAGCAGTCGTATTGAGATGGACAATGAGCAGTTCTTC
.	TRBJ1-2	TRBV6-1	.	CASSLRTDYYGYTF	TGTGCCAGCAGTCTCCGGACAGACTACTATGGCTACACCTTC
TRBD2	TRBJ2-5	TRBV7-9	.	CASSLMAGGPGETQYF	TGTGCCAGCAGCTTAATGGCGGGAGGGCCGGGGGAGACCCAGTACTTC
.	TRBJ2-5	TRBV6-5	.	CASSQNPGLWETQYF	TGTGCCAGCAGTCAAAATCCAGGGTTATGGGAGACCCAGTACTTC
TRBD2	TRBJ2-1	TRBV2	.	CASSVGGRAYNEQFF	TGTGCCAGCAGTGTTGGAGGGAGGGCCTACAATGAGCAGTTCTTC
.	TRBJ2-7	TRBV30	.	CAWSPLRLYEQYF	TGTGCCTGGAGTCCTCTCCGACTCTACGAGCAGTACTTC
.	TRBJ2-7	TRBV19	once	CASSIVGSSYEQYF	TGTGCCAGTAGTATCGTGGGCAGCTCCTACGAGCAGTACTTC
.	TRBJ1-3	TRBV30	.	CAWSVGGAGNTIYF	TGTGCCTGGAGTGTAGGTGGAGCTGGAAACACCATATATTTT
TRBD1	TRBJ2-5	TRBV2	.	CASRADRWAYQETQYF	TGTGCCAGCAGAGCGGACAGGTGGGCCTACCAAGAGACCCAGTACTTC
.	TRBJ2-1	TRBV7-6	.	CASSLDSFNEQFF	TGTGCCAGCAGCTTAGATAGCTTTAATGAGCAGTTCTTC
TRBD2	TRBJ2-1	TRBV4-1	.	CASSQEPGLAARNEQFF	TGCGCCAGCAGCCAAGAACCGGGACTAGCGGCCCGCAATGAGCAGTTCTTC
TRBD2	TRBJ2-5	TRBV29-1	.	CSVAGLAGKQETQYF	TGCAGCGTGGCCGGACTAGCGGGGAAACAAGAGACCCAGTACTTC
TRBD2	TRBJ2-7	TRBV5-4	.	CASHESSGSLHEQYF	TGTGCCAGCCACGAATCTAGCGGGAGTTTGCACGAGCAGTACTTC
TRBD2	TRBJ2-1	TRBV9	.	CASSVGTSGYNEQFF	TGTGCCAGCAGCGTAGGAACTAGCGGTTACAATGAGCAGTTCTTC
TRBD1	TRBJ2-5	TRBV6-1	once	CASSVGQGGWETQYF	TGTGCCAGCAGTGTCGGACAGGGGGGTTGGGAGACCCAGTACTTC
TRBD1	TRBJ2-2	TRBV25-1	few	CASSELDRGDTGELFF	TGTGCCAGCAGTGAATTGGACAGGGGCGACACCGGGGAGCTGTTTTTT
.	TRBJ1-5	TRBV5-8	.	CASSSRGSNQPQHF	TGTGCCAGCAGCTCCAGGGGCAGCAATCAGCCCCAGCATTTT
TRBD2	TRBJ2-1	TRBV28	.	CASSSVSGGYNEQFF	TGTGCCAGCAGTTCCGTAAGCGGGGGCTACAATGAGCAGTTCTTC
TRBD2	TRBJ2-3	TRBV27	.	CASSPREVTSGMTDTQYF	TGTGCCAGCAGTCCCCGGGAAGTGACTAGCGGGATGACAGATACGCAGTATTTT
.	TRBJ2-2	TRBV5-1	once	CASSLVLGLNTGELFF	TGCGCCAGCAGCTTGGTTCTCGGGTTGAACACCGGGGAGCTGTTTTTT
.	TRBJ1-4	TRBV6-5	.	CASSYGGPNEKLFF	TGTGCCAGCTCTTACGGGGGGCCTAATGAAAAACTGTTTTTT
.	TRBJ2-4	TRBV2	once	CASSEWAEGAKNIQYF	TGTGCCAGCAGTGAGTGGGCGGAGGGGGCCAAAAACATTCAGTACTTC
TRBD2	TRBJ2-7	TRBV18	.	CASSPPSSGRWEQYF	TGTGCCAGCTCACCACCGTCTAGCGGGAGGTGGGAGCAGTACTTC
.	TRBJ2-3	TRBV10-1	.	CASSESKVARDTQYF	TGCGCCAGCAGTGAGTCGAAGGTAGCAAGAGATACGCAGTATTTT
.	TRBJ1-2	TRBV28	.	CASSSNPETYYGYTF	TGTGCCAGCAGTTCTAATCCTGAAACTTACTATGGCTACACCTTC
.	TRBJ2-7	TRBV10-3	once	CATGEYGPYEQYF	TGTGCCACCGGGGAGTACGGTCCCTACGAGCAGTACTTC
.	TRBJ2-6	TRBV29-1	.	CSVEDAISGANVLTF	TGCAGCGTTGAAGATGCGATCTCTGGGGCCAACGTCCTGACTTTC
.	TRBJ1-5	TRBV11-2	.	CASSLVGGFNQPQHF	TGTGCCAGCAGCTTAGTCGGGGGATTCAATCAGCCCCAGCATTTT
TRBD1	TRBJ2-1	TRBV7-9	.	CASSYTLGQGAYNEQFF	TGTGCCAGCAGCTATACTCTGGGACAGGGGGCATACAATGAGCAGTTCTTC
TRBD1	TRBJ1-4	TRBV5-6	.	CASSLKLTGGTNEKLFF	TGTGCCAGCAGCTTAAAATTAACAGGGGGAACTAATGAAAAACTGTTTTTT